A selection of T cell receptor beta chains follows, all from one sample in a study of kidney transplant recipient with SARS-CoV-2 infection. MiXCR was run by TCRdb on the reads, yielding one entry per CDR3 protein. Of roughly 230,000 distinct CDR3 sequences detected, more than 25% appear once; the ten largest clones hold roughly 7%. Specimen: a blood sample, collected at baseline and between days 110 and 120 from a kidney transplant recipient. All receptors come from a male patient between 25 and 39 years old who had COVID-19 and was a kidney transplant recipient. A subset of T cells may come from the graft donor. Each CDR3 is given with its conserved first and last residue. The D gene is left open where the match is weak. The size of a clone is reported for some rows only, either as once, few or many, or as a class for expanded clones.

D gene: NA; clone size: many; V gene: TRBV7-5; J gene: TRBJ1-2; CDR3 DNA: NA; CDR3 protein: CISVPEIMSEVGKTYGYTF
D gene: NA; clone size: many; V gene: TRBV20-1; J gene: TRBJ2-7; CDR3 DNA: TGCAGTGCCCCTTTTGGGAGTACCGAGCAGTACTTC; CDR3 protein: CSAPFGSTEQYF
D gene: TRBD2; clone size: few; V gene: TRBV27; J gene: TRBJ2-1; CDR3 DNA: TGTGCCAGCAGTTTATCGGGACGCTTGGTTAGCGGGAGCTCCTACAATGAGCAGTTCTTC; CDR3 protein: CASSLSGRLVSGSSYNEQFF
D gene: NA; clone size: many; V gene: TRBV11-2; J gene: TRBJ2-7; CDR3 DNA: TGTGCCAGCAGCTTAGGTCGAACCATGATTTACGAGCAGTACTTC; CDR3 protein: CASSLGRTMIYEQYF
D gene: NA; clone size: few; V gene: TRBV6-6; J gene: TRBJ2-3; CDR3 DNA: TGTGCCAGCACCGACCGGGACTCGCGCACAGATACGCAGTATTTT; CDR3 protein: CASTDRDSRTDTQYF
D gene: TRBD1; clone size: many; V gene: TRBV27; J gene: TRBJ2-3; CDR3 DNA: TGTGCCAGCAGTCTCTACACAGGGGGGAGCACAGATACGCAGTATTTT; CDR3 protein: CASSLYTGGSTDTQYF
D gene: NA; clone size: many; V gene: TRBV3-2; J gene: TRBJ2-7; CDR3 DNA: TGTGCCAGCAGTCTCTGGGACTCACCGGCCTACGAGCAGTACTTC; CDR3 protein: CASSLWDSPAYEQYF
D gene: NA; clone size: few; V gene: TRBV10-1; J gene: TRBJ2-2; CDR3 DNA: TGCGCCAGCAGTGAGACGGGAGCGAACACCGGGGAGCTGTTTTTT; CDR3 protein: CASSETGANTGELFF
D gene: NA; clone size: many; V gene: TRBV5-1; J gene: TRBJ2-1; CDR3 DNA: TGCGCCAGCAGCTGGGAAGGGACAAACAATGAGCAGTTCTTC; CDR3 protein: CASSWEGTNNEQFF
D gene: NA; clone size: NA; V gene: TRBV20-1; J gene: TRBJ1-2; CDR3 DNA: TGCAGTGCTTCAGGAACCCACGATTATGGCTACACCTTC; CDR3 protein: CSASGTHDYGYTF
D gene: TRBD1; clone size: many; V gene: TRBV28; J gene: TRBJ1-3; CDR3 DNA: TGTGCCAGCAGTTTCCCCTCGACAGGGGGCCCTGGAAACACCATATATTTT; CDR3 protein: CASSFPSTGGPGNTIYF
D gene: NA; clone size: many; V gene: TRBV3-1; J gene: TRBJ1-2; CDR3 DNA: TGTGCCAGCAGCCGAGAATTCACCCTTCGAAAGACCTATGGCTACACCTTC; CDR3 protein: CASSREFTLRKTYGYTF
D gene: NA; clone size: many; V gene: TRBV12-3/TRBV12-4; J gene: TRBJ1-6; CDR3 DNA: TGTGCCAGCGGGATCGGGCTGATCAATTCACCCCTCCACTTT; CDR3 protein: CASGIGLINSPLHF
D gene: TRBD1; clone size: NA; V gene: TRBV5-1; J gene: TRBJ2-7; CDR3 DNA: TGCGCCTGCAGCCAAGGGGGCGACGGCTCCTACGAGCAGTACTTC; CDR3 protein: CACSQGGDGSYEQYF
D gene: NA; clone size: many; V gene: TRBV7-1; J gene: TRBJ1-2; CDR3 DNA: TGTGCCAGCAGCTACCAACTTCACGAGGGAAAGACCTATGGCTACACCTTC; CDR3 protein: CASSYQLHEGKTYGYTF
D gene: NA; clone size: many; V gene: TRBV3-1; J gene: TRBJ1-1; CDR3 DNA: TGTGCCAGCAGCCAGAGTTATCCCATTTCAATTCGCACTGAAGCTTTCTTT; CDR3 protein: CASSQSYPISIRTEAFF
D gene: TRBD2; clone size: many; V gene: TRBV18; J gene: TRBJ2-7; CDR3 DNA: TGTGCCAGCTCACCACGGCGGGAGACAGCCTACGAGCAGTACTTC; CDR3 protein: CASSPRRETAYEQYF
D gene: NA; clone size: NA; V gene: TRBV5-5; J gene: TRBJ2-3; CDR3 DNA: TGTGCCAGCAGCTTGGGTTTAGGAGATACGCAGTATTTT; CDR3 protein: CASSLGLGDTQYF
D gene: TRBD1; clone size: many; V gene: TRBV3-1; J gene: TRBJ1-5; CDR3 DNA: TGTGCCAGCAGCCCTAGGAGTCGACAGGGGATCTGGCCCCAGCATTTT; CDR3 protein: CASSPRSRQGIWPQHF
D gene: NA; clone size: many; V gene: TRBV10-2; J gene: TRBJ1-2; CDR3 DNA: TGCGCCAGCAGTCAGTTGTACACTTCTAGAAAGACCTATGGCTACACCTTC; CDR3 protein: CASSQLYTSRKTYGYTF
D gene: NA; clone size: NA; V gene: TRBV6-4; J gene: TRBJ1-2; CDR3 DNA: TGTGCCAGCGGTGAGGACCTCTCACACGGAAAGACCTATGGCTACACCTTC; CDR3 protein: CASGEDLSHGKTYGYTF
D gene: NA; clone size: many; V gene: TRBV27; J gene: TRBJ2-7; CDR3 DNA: TGTGCCAGCAGTTGGCTTAACTACGAGCAGTACTTC; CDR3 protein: CASSWLNYEQYF
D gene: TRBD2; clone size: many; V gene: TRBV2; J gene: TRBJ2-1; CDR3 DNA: TGTGCCAGCAGTGTGGCGGGAGACTCGGGGGAGCAGTTCTTC; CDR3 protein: CASSVAGDSGEQFF
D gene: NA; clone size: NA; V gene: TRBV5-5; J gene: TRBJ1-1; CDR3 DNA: TGTGCCAGCAGCTGGCGGGGGGGAGAGGGGACTGAAGCTTTCTTT; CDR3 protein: CASSWRGGEGTEAFF
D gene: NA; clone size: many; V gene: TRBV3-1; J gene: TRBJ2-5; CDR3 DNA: TGTGCCAGCAGCTGCCAAGATCCCATTTCTTTCTCTGAGACCCAGTACTTC; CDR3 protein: CASSCQDPISFSETQYF
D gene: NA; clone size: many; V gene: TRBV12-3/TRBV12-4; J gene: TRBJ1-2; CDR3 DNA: TGTGCCAGCAGTAACCAGATCACAGCAGGAAAGACCTATGGCTACACCTTC; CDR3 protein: CASSNQITAGKTYGYTF
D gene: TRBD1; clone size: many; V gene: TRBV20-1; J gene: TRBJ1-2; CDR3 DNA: TGCAGTGCTCTTCGACAGGGGGTGGTCCATGGCTACACCTTC; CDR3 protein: CSALRQGVVHGYTF
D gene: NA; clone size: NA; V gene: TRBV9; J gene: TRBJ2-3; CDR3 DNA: TGTGCCAGCAGCGTAGAAGGGCAGAATGGGGCAGATACGCAGTATTTT; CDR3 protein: CASSVEGQNGADTQYF
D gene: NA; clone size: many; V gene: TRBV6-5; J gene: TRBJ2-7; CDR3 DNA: TGTGCCAGCAGTGTACAAGTCAACTACGAGCAGTACTTC; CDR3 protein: CASSVQVNYEQYF
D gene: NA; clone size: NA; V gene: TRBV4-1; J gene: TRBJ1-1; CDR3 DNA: TGCGCCAGCGGCCAAGCCCTTCGGGGCAGGACTGAAGCTTTCTTT; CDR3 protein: CASGQALRGRTEAFF
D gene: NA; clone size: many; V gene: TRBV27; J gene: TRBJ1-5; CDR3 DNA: TGTGCCAGCAGTTTAAATGATCTACAGCCCCAGCATTTT; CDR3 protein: CASSLNDLQPQHF
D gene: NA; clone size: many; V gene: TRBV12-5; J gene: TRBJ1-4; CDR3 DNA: TGTGCTAGTGGCCGGGACCGTGAAAAACTGTTTTTT; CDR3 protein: CASGRDREKLFF
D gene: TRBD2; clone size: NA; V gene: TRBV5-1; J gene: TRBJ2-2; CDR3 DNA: TGCGCCAGCAGCAAGCGCGGGGCGGGGGGCACCGGGGAGCTGTTTTTT; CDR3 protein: CASSKRGAGGTGELFF
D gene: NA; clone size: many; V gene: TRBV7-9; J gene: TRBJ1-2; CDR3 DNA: TGTGCCAGCAGCCACTTCCGATACCATGGAAAGACCTATGGCTACACCTTC; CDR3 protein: CASSHFRYHGKTYGYTF
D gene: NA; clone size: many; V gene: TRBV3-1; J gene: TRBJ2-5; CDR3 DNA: TGTGCCAGCAGCATGAAGATTCCCATTTCTTTCTCTGAGACCCAGTACTTC; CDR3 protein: CASSMKIPISFSETQYF
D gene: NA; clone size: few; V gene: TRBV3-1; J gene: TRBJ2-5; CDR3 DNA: TGTGCCAGCAGCTGTTGGTGTCCCATTTCTTTCTCTGAGACCCAGTACTTC; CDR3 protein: CASSCWCPISFSETQYF
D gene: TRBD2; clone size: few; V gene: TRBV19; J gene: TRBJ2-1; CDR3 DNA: TGTGCCAGTAGTACTTGGACTAGTAGTGGTGAGCAGTTCTTC; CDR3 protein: CASSTWTSSGEQFF
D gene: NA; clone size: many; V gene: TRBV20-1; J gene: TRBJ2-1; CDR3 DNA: TGCAGTGCTAGAGGTGTACGGATTTACAATGAGCAGTTCTTC; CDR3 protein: CSARGVRIYNEQFF
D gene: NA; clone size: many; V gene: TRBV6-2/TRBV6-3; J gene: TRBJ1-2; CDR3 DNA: TGTGCCAGCAGTGTCGGTTACTGCATCGGAAAGACCTATGGCTACACCTTC; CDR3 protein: CASSVGYCIGKTYGYTF
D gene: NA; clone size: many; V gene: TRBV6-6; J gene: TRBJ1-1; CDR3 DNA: TGTGCCAGCAGTGGCGGTGGAGACACTGAAGCTTTCTTT; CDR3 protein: CASSGGGDTEAFF
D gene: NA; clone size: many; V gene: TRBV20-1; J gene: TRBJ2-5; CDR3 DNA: TGCAGTGCTAGCCGGGGCCAAGAGACCCAGTACTTC; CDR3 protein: CSASRGQETQYF
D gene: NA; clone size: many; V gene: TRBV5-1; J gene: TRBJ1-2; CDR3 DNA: TGCGCCAGCGCGAGTGTATCGGTTCGAAAGACCTATGGCTACACCTTC; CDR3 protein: CASASVSVRKTYGYTF
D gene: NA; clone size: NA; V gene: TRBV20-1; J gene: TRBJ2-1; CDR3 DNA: TGCAGTGCCAAGACAGACAATGAGCAGTTCTTC; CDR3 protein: CSAKTDNEQFF
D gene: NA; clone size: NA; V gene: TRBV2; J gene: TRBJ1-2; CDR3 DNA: TGTGCCAGCGGGAGGGACGGCCCCTACGGCTACACCTTC; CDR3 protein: CASGRDGPYGYTF
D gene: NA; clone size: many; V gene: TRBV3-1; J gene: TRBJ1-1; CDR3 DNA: TGTGCCAGCAGCGAATGTATTCCCATTTCAATTCGCACTGAAGCTTTCTTT; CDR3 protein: CASSECIPISIRTEAFF
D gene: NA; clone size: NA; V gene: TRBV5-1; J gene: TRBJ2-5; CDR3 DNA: TGCGCCAGCAGCTTGGGTAGGACAGTCAATATGGAGACCCAGTACTTC; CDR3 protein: CASSLGRTVNMETQYF
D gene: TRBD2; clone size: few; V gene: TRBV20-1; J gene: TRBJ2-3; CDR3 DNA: TGCAGCGGGGGGTGGGCAGATACGCAGTATTTT; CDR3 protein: CSGGWADTQYF
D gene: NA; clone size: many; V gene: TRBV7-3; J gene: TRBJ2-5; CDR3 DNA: TGTGCCAGCAGCCGCAGTAAGCGAGAGACCCAGTACTTC; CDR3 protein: CASSRSKRETQYF
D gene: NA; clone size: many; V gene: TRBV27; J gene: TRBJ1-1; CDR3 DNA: TGTGCCAGCAGAATTGGGGGGGGTTGGGGCACTGAAGCTTTCTTT; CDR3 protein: CASRIGGGWGTEAFF
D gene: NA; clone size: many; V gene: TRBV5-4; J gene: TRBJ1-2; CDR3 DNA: TGTGCCAGCGCGCACGTCGTACCAGGAAAGACCTATGGCTACACCTTC; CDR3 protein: CASAHVVPGKTYGYTF
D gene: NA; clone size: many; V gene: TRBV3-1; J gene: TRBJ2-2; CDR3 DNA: TGTGCCAGCAGCTATCAAAGTCCCATTTCAGGCTTGACCGGGGAGCTGTTTTTT; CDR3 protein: CASSYQSPISGLTGELFF
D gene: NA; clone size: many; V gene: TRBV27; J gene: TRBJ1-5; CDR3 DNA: TGTGCCAGCATGGGGCGTGGCAATCAGCCCCAGCATTTT; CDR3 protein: CASMGRGNQPQHF
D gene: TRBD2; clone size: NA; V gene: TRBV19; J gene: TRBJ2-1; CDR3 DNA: TGTGCCAGTAGTATAGATCCGTTTCGACTAGCGGGGACCTACAATGAGCAGTTCTTC; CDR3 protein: CASSIDPFRLAGTYNEQFF
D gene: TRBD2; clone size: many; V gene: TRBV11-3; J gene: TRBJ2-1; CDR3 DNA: TGTGCCAGCAGCTTCGGGGGGAGGGATGAGCAGTTCTTC; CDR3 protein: CASSFGGRDEQFF
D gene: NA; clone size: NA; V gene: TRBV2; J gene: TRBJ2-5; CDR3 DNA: TGTGCCAGCAGTGAAGCTAGAGGAAACCAAGAGACCCAGTACTTC; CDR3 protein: CASSEARGNQETQYF
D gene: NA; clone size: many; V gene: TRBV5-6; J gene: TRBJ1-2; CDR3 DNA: TGTGCCAGCTATGTGCACAATAGTCGAAAGACCTATGGCTACACCTTC; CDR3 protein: CASYVHNSRKTYGYTF
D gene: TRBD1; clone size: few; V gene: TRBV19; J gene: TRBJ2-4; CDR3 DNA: TGTGCCAGTAGCAGGGACAGGGTAGGGGCATGGAACATTCAGTACTTC; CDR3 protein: CASSRDRVGAWNIQYF
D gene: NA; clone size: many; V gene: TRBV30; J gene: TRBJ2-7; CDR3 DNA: TGTGCCTGGAGTCTGGCACTAGTTGGGTCCTACGAGCAGTACTTC; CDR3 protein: CAWSLALVGSYEQYF
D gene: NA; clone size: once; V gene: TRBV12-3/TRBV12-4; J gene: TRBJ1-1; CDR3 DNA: TGTGCCAGCAGACCGAGAGGGAACACTGAAGCTTTCTTT; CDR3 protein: CASRPRGNTEAFF
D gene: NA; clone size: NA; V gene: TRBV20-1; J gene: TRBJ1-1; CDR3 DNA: TGCAGTGCTAGTCGTCTGGGAACTGAAGCTCTCTTT; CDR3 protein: CSASRLGTEALF